This T cell receptor (beta chain) was recorded in a study of blood T cell repertoires in COVID-19. Study-wide context: Collection of acute and convalescent COVID-19 samples took place in the United States, Italy and Spain. PBMCs, B-cell-depleted T cells, or T cells were the source of the cDNA or gDNA that made up the material.

Original processing methods: Estimation of nucleated cell counts relied on the amplification of reference gene primers. Repertoires were generated with immunoSEQ multiplex PCR, while TCRdb's copy carries only in-frame clones and drops some. V, J and clone size derive from that table, while D and trimming were established from the DNA sequence. The sample shows around 210,000 clones, about 80% of them seen only once. This clone was seen once. Seattle patient enrollment occurred during active infection, with longitudinal follow-up thereafter. The receptor was derived from a woman older than 75 with COVID-19, enrolled during active disease. Input material: peripheral blood.

Here the CDR3 reads CASSLRLAASTDTQYF. CDR3 nucleotide sequence: TGTGCCAGCAGCTTACGGCTAGCGGCTAGCACAGATACGCAGTATTTT. The chain carries TRBV7-3 and TRBJ2-3, with 7 bases identical to TRBD2. This CDR3 has 16 amino acids. Germline loops: CDR1 SGHTA, CDR2 FQGTGA. Germline trimming cut 2 bases from V and 0 bases from J; bases unmatched to any gene: 5. Full variable domain (outside the CDR3, taken from reference TRBV7-3 and TRBJ2-3): GAGVSQTPSNKVTEKGKYVELRCDPISGHTALYWYRQSLGQGPEFLIYFQGTGAADDSGLPNDRFFAVRPEGSVSTLKIQRTERGDSAVYLCASSLRLAASTDTQYFGPGTRLTVL.